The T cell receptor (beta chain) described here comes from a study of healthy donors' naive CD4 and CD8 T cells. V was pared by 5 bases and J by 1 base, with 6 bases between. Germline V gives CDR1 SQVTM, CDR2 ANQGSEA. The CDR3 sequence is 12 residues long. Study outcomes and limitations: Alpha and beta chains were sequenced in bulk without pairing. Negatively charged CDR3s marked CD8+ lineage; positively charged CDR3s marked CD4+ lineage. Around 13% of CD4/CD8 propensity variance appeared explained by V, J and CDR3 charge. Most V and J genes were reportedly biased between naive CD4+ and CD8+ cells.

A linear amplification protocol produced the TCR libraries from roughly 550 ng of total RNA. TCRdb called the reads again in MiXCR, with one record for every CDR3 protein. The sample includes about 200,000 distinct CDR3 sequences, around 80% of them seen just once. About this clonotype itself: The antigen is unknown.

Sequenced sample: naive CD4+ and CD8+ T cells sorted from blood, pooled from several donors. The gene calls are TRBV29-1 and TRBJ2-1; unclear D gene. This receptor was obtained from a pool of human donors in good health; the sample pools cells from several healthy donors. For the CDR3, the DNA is TGCAGCGTTTATTCATCCTACAATGAGCAGTTCTTC. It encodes CSVYSSYNEQFF.